The entry below gives a single T cell receptor beta chain sequence along with its context. The clone's antigen remains unknown. No base-level quality is on record; no much larger clone is a single base apart. Ficoll-Paque density gradient centrifugation was the method used to isolate PBMCs. This record comes from a study of T-cell memory formation after mild COVID-19 (dated by TCRdb to 2020 to 2022). Study-level background: TCR sequence clusters from the two donors were found to be largely donor specific. In two donors, T-cell clones that expanded and contracted after mild COVID-19 were followed by sequencing TCRalpha and TCRbeta repertoires longitudinally. Two young, previously healthy adult volunteers made up the cohort, one male and one female. The paper's findings and limits, for the study overall: Some responding clones were found in pre-infection memory, which suggests that pre-existing cross-reactive memory T cells took part in the SARS-CoV-2 response. Whether the second-wave clones peaking on day 37 were SARS-CoV-2 specific was not confirmed. Contracting CD4+ clones were found mainly in CM and EM memory subsets, while CD8+ clones were enriched in EMRA. Clones that contracted from day 15 to 85 showed balanced CD4/CD8 phenotypes, whereas a second wave of clones that expanded from day 15 to 37 leaned towards CD4+. Only two mild cases were covered by the study, and larger cohorts that include severe cases with pre-infection samples were considered necessary.

This sample was sequenced with an Illumina NovaSeq 6000. TCRalpha and TCRbeta cDNA libraries were built by 5'RACE with constant-segment primers, adding sample barcodes and unique molecular identifiers. RNA was extracted from every sample with Trizol reagent. Libraries were amplified in two PCR steps, with a second sample barcode and Illumina TruSeq adapters added in the second step. Sequencing of libraries was performed on an Illumina NovaSeq with 2 x 150 bp paired-end reads. The original pipeline was this. With migec v1.2.7, reads were demultiplexed and then collapsed into UMI-guided consensus sequences. Using mixcr v2.1.11, the UMI consensuses were aligned to TRA and TRB V and J templates and assembled into clonotypes. Expanded or contracted clonotypes were those called significant by both edgeR and NoisET, with noise models trained on biological replicates. For edgeR calls, a false discovery rate-adjusted p below 0.01 and a log2 fold-change threshold of 1 were applied. PCA with hierarchical clustering of max-normalized trajectories of the 1000 most abundant clonotypes was used as exploratory dynamics analysis. The CD4 or CD8 phenotype of responding clones was assigned using the separately sequenced CD4+ and CD8+ repertoires. In TCRdb, the public reads were trimmed at Q25 with fastp and aligned with MiXCR, with productive beta chains retained. Each entry is one CDR3 protein sequence, shown with its most common DNA and genes. TCRdb's processing, not the authors' own work, is the source of the V and J calls. This sample is represented by a few hundred thousand distinct CDR3 sequences; under 25% of them were singletons. Approximately 12% of the sample rests with the top ten.

The sequence came from an adult woman who had mild COVID-19 (a few samples of this study predate the infection). The sample titles of this study are shuffled in the database, so cell type and time point are left out; the donor was told from shared clones. The sequencing sample was made of PBMCs or a T cell subset sorted from them (not recorded which).

In nucleotide form, the sequence is TGTGCCAGCAGCAAGGCGGTGGATACCGGGACAGGTGATTCCTACGAGCAGTACTTC. Translated, this gives CASSKAVDTGTGDSYEQYF. The sequence joins TRBV21-1 to TRBJ2-7; the tabulated D call, TRBD1, remains unverified against the DNA. TRBV21-1 is a recognized pseudogene. The CDR3, cysteine through phenylalanine, is 19 amino acids long. This entry keeps only the CDR3 DNA: 57 bases, framed from base 1.